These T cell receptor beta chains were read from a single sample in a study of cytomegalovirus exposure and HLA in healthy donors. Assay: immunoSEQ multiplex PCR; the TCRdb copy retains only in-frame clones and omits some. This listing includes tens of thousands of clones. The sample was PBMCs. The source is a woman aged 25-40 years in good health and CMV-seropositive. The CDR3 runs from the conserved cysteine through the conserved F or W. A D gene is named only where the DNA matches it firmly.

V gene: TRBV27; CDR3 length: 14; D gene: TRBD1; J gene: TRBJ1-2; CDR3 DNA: TGTGCCAGCAGATCCTCCGGGACAGGAAAAGGCTACACCTTC; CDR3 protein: CASRSSGTGKGYTF
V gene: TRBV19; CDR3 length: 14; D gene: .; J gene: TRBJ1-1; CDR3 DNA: TGTGCCAGTAGTATAAGTGTGGTAGACACTGAAGCTTTCTTT; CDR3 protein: CASSISVVDTEAFF
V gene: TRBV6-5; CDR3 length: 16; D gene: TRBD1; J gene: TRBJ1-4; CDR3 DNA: TGTGCCAGCAGTTTTAGTCAGGGGGCAATGGAGGAAAAACTGTTTTTT; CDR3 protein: CASSFSQGAMEEKLFF
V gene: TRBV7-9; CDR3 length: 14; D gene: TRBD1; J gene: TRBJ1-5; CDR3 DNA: TGTGCCAGCAGCGGAGCGCAGGGGGCTCAGCCCCAGCATTTT; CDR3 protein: CASSGAQGAQPQHF
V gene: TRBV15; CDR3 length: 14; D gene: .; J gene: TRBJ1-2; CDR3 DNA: TGTGCCACCAGCAGGGAGGGCCGGGGCAATGGCTACACCTTC; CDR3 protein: CATSREGRGNGYTF
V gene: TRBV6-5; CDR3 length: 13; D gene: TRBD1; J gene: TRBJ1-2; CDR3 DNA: TGTGCCAGCAGACCAGGGGGCTGGTATGGCTACACCTTC; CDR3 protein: CASRPGGWYGYTF
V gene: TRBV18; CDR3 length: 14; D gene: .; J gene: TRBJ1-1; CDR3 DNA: TGTGCCAGCTCACCACCCACAGGGACCACTGAAGCTTTCTTT; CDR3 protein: CASSPPTGTTEAFF
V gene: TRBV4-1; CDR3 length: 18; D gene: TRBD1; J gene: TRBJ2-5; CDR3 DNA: TGCGCCAGCAGCCAAGATCCTCCCCCGGGACAGGGAAAGGAGACCCAGTACTTC; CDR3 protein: CASSQDPPPGQGKETQYF
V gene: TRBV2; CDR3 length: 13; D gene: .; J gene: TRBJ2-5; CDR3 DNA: TGTGCCAGCAGTGAATCCGTACAAGAGACCCAGTACTTC; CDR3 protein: CASSESVQETQYF
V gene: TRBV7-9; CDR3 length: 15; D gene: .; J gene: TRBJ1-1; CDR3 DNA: TGTGCCAGCAGTTCCCGGGTCTCGGGTGGGACTGAAGCTTTCTTT; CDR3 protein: CASSSRVSGGTEAFF
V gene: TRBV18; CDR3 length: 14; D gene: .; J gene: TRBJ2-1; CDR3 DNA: TGTGCCAGCTCTGAACGGGCAGGGACAAATGAGCAGTTCTTC; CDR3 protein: CASSERAGTNEQFF
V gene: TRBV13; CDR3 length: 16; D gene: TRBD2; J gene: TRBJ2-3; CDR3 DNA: TGTGCCAGCAGCTCAAGACTAGCGGGAGGGAAAGATACGCAGTATTTT; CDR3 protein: CASSSRLAGGKDTQYF
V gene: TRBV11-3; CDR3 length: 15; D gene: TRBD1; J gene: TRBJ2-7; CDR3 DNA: TGTGCCAGCAGCTTAGACCCGGGACAGACCTACGAGCAGTACTTC; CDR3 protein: CASSLDPGQTYEQYF
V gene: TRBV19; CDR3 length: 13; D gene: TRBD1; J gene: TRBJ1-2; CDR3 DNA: TGTGCCACCTCGCTACAGGGGAGCGGTGGCTACACCTTC; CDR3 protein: CATSLQGSGGYTF
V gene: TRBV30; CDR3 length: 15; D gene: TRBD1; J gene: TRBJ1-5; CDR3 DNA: TGTGCCTGGAGTCTCGGACAGGGAACTTATCAGCCCCAGCATTTT; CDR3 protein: CAWSLGQGTYQPQHF
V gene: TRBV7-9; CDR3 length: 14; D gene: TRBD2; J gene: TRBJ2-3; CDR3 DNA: TGTGCCAGTCATATAGCGGGAGTCACAGATACGCAGTATTTT; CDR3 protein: CASHIAGVTDTQYF
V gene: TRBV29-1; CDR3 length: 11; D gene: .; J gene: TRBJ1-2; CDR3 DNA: TGCAGCGTTGCCAGTAACTATGGCTACACCTTC; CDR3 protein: CSVASNYGYTF
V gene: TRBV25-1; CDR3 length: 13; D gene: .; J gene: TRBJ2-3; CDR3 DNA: TGTGCCAGCAGTGAGCGGGGCACAGATACGCAGTATTTT; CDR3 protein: CASSERGTDTQYF
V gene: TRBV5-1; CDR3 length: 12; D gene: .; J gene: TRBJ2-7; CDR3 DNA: TGCGCCAGCAGCTTGGTTTACTACGAGCAGTACTTC; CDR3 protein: CASSLVYYEQYF
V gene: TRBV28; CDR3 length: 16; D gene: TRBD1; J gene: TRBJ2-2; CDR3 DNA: TGTGCCAGCAAAAGGGGCCGGGACAGAGACACCGGGGAGCTGTTTTTT; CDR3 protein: CASKRGRDRDTGELFF
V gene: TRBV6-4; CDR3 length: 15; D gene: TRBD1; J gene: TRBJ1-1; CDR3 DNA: TGTGCCAGCAGTGCCGGACAGGGGGCAGTCACTGAAGCTTTCTTT; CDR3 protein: CASSAGQGAVTEAFF
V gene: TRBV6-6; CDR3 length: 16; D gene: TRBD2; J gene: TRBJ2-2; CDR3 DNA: TGTGCCAGCAGCCCCCGTCTAGCGGGAGGAACCGGGGAGCTGTTTTTT; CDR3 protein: CASSPRLAGGTGELFF
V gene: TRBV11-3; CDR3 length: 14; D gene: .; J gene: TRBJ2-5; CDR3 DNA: TGTGCCAGCAGCTTAGGCCAGAAACAAGAGACCCAGTACTTC; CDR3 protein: CASSLGQKQETQYF
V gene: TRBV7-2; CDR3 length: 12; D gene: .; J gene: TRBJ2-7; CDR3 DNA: TGTGCCAGCAGCGAGCCAGGATACGAGCAGTACTTC; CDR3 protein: CASSEPGYEQYF
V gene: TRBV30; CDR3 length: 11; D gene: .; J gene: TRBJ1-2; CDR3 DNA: TGTGCCTGGAGCAGTAATTATGGCTACACCTTC; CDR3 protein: CAWSSNYGYTF
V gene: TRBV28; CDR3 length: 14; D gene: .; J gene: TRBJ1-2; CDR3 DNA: TGTGCCAGCAGTTTACTGATCCGGGGCTATGGCTACACCTTC; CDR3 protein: CASSLLIRGYGYTF
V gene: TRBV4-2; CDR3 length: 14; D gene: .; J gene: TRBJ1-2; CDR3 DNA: TGTGCCAGCAGCCAGGGTACAGTCTCGGGAGGCTACACCTTC; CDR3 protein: CASSQGTVSGGYTF
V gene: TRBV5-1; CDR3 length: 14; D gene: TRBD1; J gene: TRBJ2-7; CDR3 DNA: TGCGCCAGCAGAGACAGGGTCTCCTCCTACGAGCAGTACTTC; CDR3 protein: CASRDRVSSYEQYF
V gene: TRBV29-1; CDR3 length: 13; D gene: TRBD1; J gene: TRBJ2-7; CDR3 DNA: TGCAGCGTCAGGGGACAGAACTCCTACGAGCAGTACTTC; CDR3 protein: CSVRGQNSYEQYF
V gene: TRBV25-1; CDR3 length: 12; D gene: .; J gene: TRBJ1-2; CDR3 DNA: TGTGCCAGCAGGACACTCAGAAATGGCTACACCTTC; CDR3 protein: CASRTLRNGYTF
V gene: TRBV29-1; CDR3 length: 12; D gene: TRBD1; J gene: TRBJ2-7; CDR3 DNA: TGCAGCGCAGGGACAGGGGACTACGAGCAGTACTTC; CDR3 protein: CSAGTGDYEQYF
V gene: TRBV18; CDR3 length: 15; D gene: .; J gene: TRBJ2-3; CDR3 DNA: TGTGCCAGCTCACCTAGCGTTCCCAGCACAGATACGCAGTATTTT; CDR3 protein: CASSPSVPSTDTQYF
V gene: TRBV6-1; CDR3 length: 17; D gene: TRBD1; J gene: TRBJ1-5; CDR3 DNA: TGTGCCAGCAGTGAAGCGTGGGGACAGGGGGCGACTCAGCCCCAGCATTTT; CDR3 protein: CASSEAWGQGATQPQHF
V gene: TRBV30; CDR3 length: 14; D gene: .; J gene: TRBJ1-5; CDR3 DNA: TGTGCCTGGGCTCCGGGTTCCAGCAATCAGCCCCAGCATTTT; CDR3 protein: CAWAPGSSNQPQHF
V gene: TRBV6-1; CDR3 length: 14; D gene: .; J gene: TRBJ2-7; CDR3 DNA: TGTGCCAGCAGGATGGCCGGGGTTCAGTACGAGCAGTACTTC; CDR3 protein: CASRMAGVQYEQYF
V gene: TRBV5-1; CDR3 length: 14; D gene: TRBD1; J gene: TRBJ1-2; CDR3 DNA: TGCGCCAGCAGCTCCCGGACAGGACAAGATGGCTACACCTTC; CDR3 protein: CASSSRTGQDGYTF